Listed below are T cell receptor beta chains from one sample, sequenced in a study of response to subunit inactivated influenza vaccine. TCRdb fed the RT-PCR reads into MiXCR, producing one record per CDR3 protein. The repertoire has approximately 520,000 distinct CDR3 sequences, 25% of them found once; the top ten carry less than 2.5%. The source material was CD4+ T cells sorted from PBMCs, sampled 4 to 6 days after vaccination. The source is a man in his fifties or sixties who received an inactivated influenza vaccine. Each CDR3 is given without its conserved first and last residue. Not every row has a clone size; where given, it reads once, few, many or a size class.

length,size,V,CDR3
13,-,TRBV7-9,ASSLGRGYNQPQH
12,-,TRBV11-2,ASSLDWGDYGYT
12,-,TRBV5-5,ASSLRGQKETQY
14,few,TRBV3-1,ASSQLDRGLDYEQY
11,few,TRBV12-3/TRBV12-4,ASSSTGTDTQY
10,few,TRBV20-1,SAAKGGDTQY
12,few,TRBV20-1,SARDARGGYGYT
10,few,TRBV6-1,ATLQRNYGYT
14,many,TRBV24-1,ATSDGLAGETREQF
10,-,TRBV4-2,ASSQDAVTQY
12,few,TRBV27,ASSLLSRGNEQF
16,-,TRBV11-1,ASSPMIRLAGVTGELF
12,-,TRBV20-1,SARDGTGGREQY
13,-,TRBV5-1,ASSLLAGVGTEQF
12,few,TRBV20-1,STLGALAKNIQY
12,-,TRBV20-1,SARDRAGQETQY
13,-,TRBV6-5,ASSYSPRRGNGYT
11,-,TRBV29-1,SVVEGPAGELF
11,-,TRBV20-1,SASNGVTGELF
13,few,TRBV12-3/TRBV12-4,ASSVSGGTLNEQF
11,few,TRBV25-1,ASTPRGYNEQF
12,few,TRBV5-6,ASSSPTGFETQY